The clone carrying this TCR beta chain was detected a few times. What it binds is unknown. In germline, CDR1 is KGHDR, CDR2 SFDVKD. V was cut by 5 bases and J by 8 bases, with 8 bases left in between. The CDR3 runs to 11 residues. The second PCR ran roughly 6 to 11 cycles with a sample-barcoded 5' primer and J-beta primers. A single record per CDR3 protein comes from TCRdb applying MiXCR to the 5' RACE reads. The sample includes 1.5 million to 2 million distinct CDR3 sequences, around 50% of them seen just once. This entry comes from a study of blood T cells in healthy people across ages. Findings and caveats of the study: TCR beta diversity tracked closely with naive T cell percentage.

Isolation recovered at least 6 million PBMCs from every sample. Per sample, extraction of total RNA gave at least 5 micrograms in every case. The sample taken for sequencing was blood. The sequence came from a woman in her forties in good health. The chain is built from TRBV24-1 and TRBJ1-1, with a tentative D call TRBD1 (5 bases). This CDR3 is CATSAGGEAFF. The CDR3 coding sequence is TGTGCCACCAGTGCTGGGGGGGAAGCTTTCTTT.